The TCR beta chain described here comes from a study of control samples from healthy donors and cancer patients. Sequenced by immunoSEQ multiplex PCR; TCRdb stores in-frame clones only, minus some. Here the sample spans some 100,000 clones, 79% being singletons. With 8 bases clipped from V and 6 bases from J, the junction kept 11 bases outside the gene matches. Germline CDR1 and CDR2: GTSNPN and SVGIG (reference sequence). The CDR3 consists of 13 residues. The clonotype was recovered from a woman aged 25-40 years in good health. Material for sequencing was blood. This rearrangement joins TRBV30 to TRBJ2-7; 9 positions agree with TRBD1. The CDR3 nucleotides read TGTGCCCAGTTACAGGGGGCGCAGGGCGAGCAGTACTTC. Amino acids: CAQLQGAQGEQYF. The variable domain in full, completed from reference TRBV30 and TRBJ2-7, reads SQTIHQWPATLVQPVGSPLSLECTVEGTSNPNLYWYRQAAGRGLQLLFYSVGIGQISSEVPQNLSASRPQDRQFILSSKKLLLSDSGFYLCAQLQGAQGEQYFGPGTRLTVT.